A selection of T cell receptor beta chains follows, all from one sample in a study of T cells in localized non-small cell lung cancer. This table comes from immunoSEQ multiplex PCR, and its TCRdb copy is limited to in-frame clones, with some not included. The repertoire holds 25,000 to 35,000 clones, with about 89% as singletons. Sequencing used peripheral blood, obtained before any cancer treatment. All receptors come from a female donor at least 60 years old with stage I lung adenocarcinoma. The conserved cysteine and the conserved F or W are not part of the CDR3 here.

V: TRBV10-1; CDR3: ASSEMGQGPNNEQF
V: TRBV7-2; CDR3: ASSLATRLALNTGELF
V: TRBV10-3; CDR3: ATARRATDTQY
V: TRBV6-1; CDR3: ASSDRARNTEAF
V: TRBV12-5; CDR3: ASGLVSGYTGELF
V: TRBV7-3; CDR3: ASSARLADTDTQY
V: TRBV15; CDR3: ATSKEGGLRGETQY
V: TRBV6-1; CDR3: ASSAPGVTGARYEQY
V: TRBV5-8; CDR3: ASSLVLTSGSGEQF
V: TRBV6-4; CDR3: ASSDRQGNEKLF
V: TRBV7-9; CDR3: ASRGRSIGELF
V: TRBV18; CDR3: ASSPPPGLNQPQH
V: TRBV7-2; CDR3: ASSSPGGVTGELF
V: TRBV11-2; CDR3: ASSFQGVRKF
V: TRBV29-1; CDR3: SGGNGETQY